A selection of T cell receptor beta chains follows, all from one sample in a study of CD4 T cells in relation to SARS-CoV-2 and coronaviruses. Profiling relied on immunoSEQ multiplex PCR, and the TCRdb table lists in-frame clones only, not all of them. The table has about 43,000 clones, over 75% seen once. For these receptors, no antigen is known. The sequencing input was naive CD4+ T cells from PBMCs, cultured in vitro. The receptors derive from an adult with COVID-19. Both conserved end residues are part of each CDR3. A D gene is named only where the DNA matches it firmly. Some rows have no size entry. The others give once, few or many, or a class for an expanded clone.

CDR3 length: 12; D gene: NA; J gene: TRBJ2-4; V gene: TRBV7-9; clone size: NA; CDR3 protein: CASSLVINIQYF; CDR3 DNA: TGTGCCAGCAGCTTGGTCATAAACATTCAGTACTTC
CDR3 length: 18; D gene: TRBD2; J gene: TRBJ2-7; V gene: TRBV4-2; clone size: few; CDR3 protein: CASSQDWTSGRGADEQYF; CDR3 DNA: TGTGCCAGCAGCCAAGACTGGACTAGCGGGAGGGGCGCCGACGAGCAGTACTTC
CDR3 length: 14; D gene: TRBD1; J gene: TRBJ2-7; V gene: TRBV2; clone size: NA; CDR3 protein: CVSSAGQGSYEQYF; CDR3 DNA: TGTGTCAGCAGTGCAGGACAGGGGAGCTACGAGCAGTACTTC
CDR3 length: 14; D gene: TRBD1; J gene: TRBJ1-3; V gene: TRBV6-5; clone size: NA; CDR3 protein: CASRRDRATNTIYF; CDR3 DNA: TGTGCCAGCAGGAGGGACAGGGCTACGAACACCATATATTTT
CDR3 length: 20; D gene: TRBD2; J gene: TRBJ2-7; V gene: TRBV27; clone size: NA; CDR3 protein: CASSLFESGLAGDIAYEQYF; CDR3 DNA: TGTGCCAGCAGTTTATTTGAGTCCGGACTAGCGGGAGACATAGCCTACGAGCAGTACTTC
CDR3 length: 16; D gene: TRBD2; J gene: TRBJ2-1; V gene: TRBV5-4; clone size: NA; CDR3 protein: CASSVAGTSGTRGQFF; CDR3 DNA: TGTGCCAGCAGCGTAGCCGGGACTAGCGGGACCCGAGGGCAGTTCTTC
CDR3 length: 14; D gene: TRBD1; J gene: TRBJ2-7; V gene: TRBV7-9; clone size: NA; CDR3 protein: CASSPPGQAYEQYF; CDR3 DNA: TGTGCCAGCAGCCCACCGGGACAGGCCTACGAGCAGTACTTC
CDR3 length: 14; D gene: TRBD2; J gene: TRBJ2-5; V gene: TRBV11-2; clone size: NA; CDR3 protein: CASSLSLARETQYF; CDR3 DNA: TGTGCCAGCAGCTTATCACTAGCGAGGGAGACCCAGTACTTC
CDR3 length: 17; D gene: TRBD2; J gene: TRBJ2-7; V gene: TRBV5-4; clone size: NA; CDR3 protein: CASSFRGLADSSYEQYF; CDR3 DNA: TGTGCCAGCAGCTTTCGCGGCCTAGCGGATAGCTCCTACGAGCAGTACTTC
CDR3 length: 14; D gene: TRBD2; J gene: TRBJ2-7; V gene: TRBV28; clone size: NA; CDR3 protein: CASSESGLDYEQYF; CDR3 DNA: TGTGCCAGCAGTGAGTCGGGACTAGACTACGAGCAGTACTTC
CDR3 length: 16; D gene: TRBD2; J gene: TRBJ2-2; V gene: TRBV7-7; clone size: once; CDR3 protein: CASSSEAGGGTGELFF; CDR3 DNA: TGTGCCAGCAGCTCCGAAGCGGGAGGAGGCACCGGGGAGCTGTTTTTT
CDR3 length: 15; D gene: NA; J gene: TRBJ1-2; V gene: TRBV4-2; clone size: NA; CDR3 protein: CASSQDWHRPYGYTF; CDR3 DNA: TGTGCCAGCAGCCAAGATTGGCACAGACCTTATGGCTACACCTTC
CDR3 length: 14; D gene: NA; J gene: TRBJ1-2; V gene: TRBV5-1; clone size: few; CDR3 protein: CASSLTEATYGYTF; CDR3 DNA: TGCGCCAGCAGCTTGACAGAAGCCACCTATGGCTACACCTTC
CDR3 length: 14; D gene: NA; J gene: TRBJ2-5; V gene: TRBV9; clone size: NA; CDR3 protein: CASSVASGDETQYF; CDR3 DNA: TGTGCCAGCAGCGTAGCTTCGGGGGACGAGACCCAGTACTTC
CDR3 length: 15; D gene: NA; J gene: TRBJ2-5; V gene: TRBV3-1/TRBV3-2; clone size: NA; CDR3 protein: CASSLRGAIQETQYF; CDR3 DNA: TGTGCCAGCAGCTTAAGGGGGGCGATTCAAGAGACCCAGTACTTC
CDR3 length: 21; D gene: NA; J gene: TRBJ2-3; V gene: TRBV19; clone size: NA; CDR3 protein: CASSIGPRARGRSFGTDTQYF; CDR3 DNA: TGTGCCAGTAGTATAGGTCCCAGGGCCAGGGGTCGTTCCTTCGGCACAGATACGCAGTATTTT
CDR3 length: 13; D gene: TRBD2; J gene: TRBJ2-7; V gene: TRBV5-1; clone size: NA; CDR3 protein: CASSREGEGEQYF; CDR3 DNA: TGCGCCAGCAGTCGAGAAGGGGAGGGCGAGCAGTACTTC
CDR3 length: 14; D gene: NA; J gene: TRBJ2-5; V gene: TRBV18; clone size: NA; CDR3 protein: CASSPRDYQETQYF; CDR3 DNA: TGTGCCAGCTCACCCCGGGACTACCAAGAGACCCAGTACTTC
CDR3 length: 13; D gene: NA; J gene: TRBJ2-7; V gene: TRBV7-2; clone size: NA; CDR3 protein: CASSLDTSYEQYF; CDR3 DNA: TGTGCCAGCAGCTTAGACACATCCTACGAGCAGTACTTC
CDR3 length: 14; D gene: NA; J gene: TRBJ1-5; V gene: TRBV7-9; clone size: NA; CDR3 protein: CASGPQSIYQPQHF; CDR3 DNA: TGTGCCAGCGGACCTCAATCAATCTATCAGCCCCAGCATTTT
CDR3 length: 16; D gene: NA; J gene: TRBJ1-1; V gene: TRBV7-2; clone size: NA; CDR3 protein: CASSLGRLWQNTEAFF; CDR3 DNA: TGTGCCAGCAGCTTAGGACGACTCTGGCAGAACACTGAAGCTTTCTTT
CDR3 length: 14; D gene: NA; J gene: TRBJ1-1; V gene: TRBV9; clone size: NA; CDR3 protein: CASSVGLSNTEAFF; CDR3 DNA: TGTGCCAGCAGCGTAGGCCTCTCGAACACTGAAGCTTTCTTT
CDR3 length: 16; D gene: TRBD2; J gene: TRBJ2-7; V gene: TRBV9; clone size: NA; CDR3 protein: CASSAGTSGRSYEQYF; CDR3 DNA: TGTGCCAGCAGCGCAGGGACTAGCGGGCGTTCCTACGAGCAGTACTTC
CDR3 length: 13; D gene: NA; J gene: TRBJ2-1; V gene: TRBV2; clone size: NA; CDR3 protein: CASIADSHNEQFF; CDR3 DNA: TGTGCCAGCATAGCGGACAGTCACAATGAGCAGTTCTTC
CDR3 length: 15; D gene: TRBD1; J gene: TRBJ2-7; V gene: TRBV6-1; clone size: NA; CDR3 protein: CASSDWGTGSYEQYF; CDR3 DNA: TGTGCCAGCAGTGATTGGGGGACAGGGTCCTACGAGCAGTACTTC
CDR3 length: 15; D gene: NA; J gene: TRBJ2-3; V gene: TRBV5-1; clone size: NA; CDR3 protein: CASRITGGDTDTQYF; CDR3 DNA: TGCGCCAGCAGGATTACAGGGGGGGACACAGATACGCAGTATTTT
CDR3 length: 16; D gene: NA; J gene: TRBJ1-3; V gene: TRBV7-9; clone size: once; CDR3 protein: CASSPKQGASGNTIYF; CDR3 DNA: TGTGCCAGCAGCCCCAAACAGGGTGCCTCTGGAAACACCATATATTTT
CDR3 length: 13; D gene: NA; J gene: TRBJ2-3; V gene: TRBV3-1/TRBV3-2; clone size: NA; CDR3 protein: CASSPRGTDTQYF; CDR3 DNA: TGTGCCAGCAGCCCCCGCGGCACAGATACGCAGTATTTT
CDR3 length: 13; D gene: NA; J gene: TRBJ1-1; V gene: TRBV6-5; clone size: NA; CDR3 protein: CASSYRGSTEAFF; CDR3 DNA: TGTGCCAGCAGTTACCGGGGGAGCACTGAAGCTTTCTTT
CDR3 length: 13; D gene: NA; J gene: TRBJ1-1; V gene: TRBV6-6; clone size: NA; CDR3 protein: CASRGKGNTEAFF; CDR3 DNA: TGTGCCAGTAGGGGGAAAGGGAACACTGAAGCTTTCTTT
CDR3 length: 13; D gene: TRBD1; J gene: TRBJ2-1; V gene: TRBV7-9; clone size: NA; CDR3 protein: CASILGQGNEQFF; CDR3 DNA: TGTGCCAGCATTCTGGGACAGGGAAATGAGCAGTTCTTC
CDR3 length: 14; D gene: NA; J gene: TRBJ2-3; V gene: TRBV18; clone size: NA; CDR3 protein: CASSPPSEADTQYF; CDR3 DNA: TGTGCCAGCTCACCACCGAGTGAAGCAGATACGCAGTATTTT
CDR3 length: 16; D gene: NA; J gene: TRBJ2-7; V gene: TRBV18; clone size: NA; CDR3 protein: CASSPDWDPRSGEQYF; CDR3 DNA: TGTGCCAGCTCACCAGATTGGGACCCACGCTCGGGCGAGCAGTACTTC
CDR3 length: 17; D gene: NA; J gene: TRBJ2-2; V gene: TRBV5-1; clone size: NA; CDR3 protein: CASRYTEAGPYTGELFF; CDR3 DNA: TGCGCCAGCAGGTATACTGAGGCGGGGCCATACACCGGGGAGCTGTTTTTT
CDR3 length: 14; D gene: NA; J gene: TRBJ1-5; V gene: TRBV18; clone size: NA; CDR3 protein: CASSPQGSNQPQHF; CDR3 DNA: TGTGCCAGCTCACCTCAGGGGAGCAATCAGCCCCAGCATTTT
CDR3 length: 20; D gene: NA; J gene: TRBJ2-6; V gene: TRBV6-2/TRBV6-3; clone size: NA; CDR3 protein: CASSPGHYRARVSGANVLTF; CDR3 DNA: TGTGCCAGCAGTCCAGGCCATTACAGGGCCCGCGTTTCTGGGGCCAACGTCCTGACTTTC
CDR3 length: 12; D gene: NA; J gene: TRBJ2-3; V gene: TRBV12-3/TRBV12-4; clone size: NA; CDR3 protein: CASQNTRDTQYF; CDR3 DNA: TGTGCCAGCCAGAACACTCGGGATACGCAGTATTTT
CDR3 length: 15; D gene: NA; J gene: TRBJ1-5; V gene: TRBV6-1; clone size: NA; CDR3 protein: CASSEAYAGNQPQHF; CDR3 DNA: TGTGCCAGCAGTGAAGCGTATGCAGGCAATCAGCCCCAGCATTTT
CDR3 length: 13; D gene: NA; J gene: TRBJ1-4; V gene: TRBV27; clone size: once; CDR3 protein: CASSFNRGEKLFF; CDR3 DNA: TGTGCCAGCAGTTTCAATAGAGGTGAAAAACTGTTTTTT
CDR3 length: 14; D gene: NA; J gene: TRBJ2-3; V gene: TRBV30; clone size: NA; CDR3 protein: CAWIGRRNADTQYF; CDR3 DNA: TGTGCCTGGATCGGTCGACGGAACGCAGATACGCAGTATTTT
CDR3 length: 12; D gene: NA; J gene: TRBJ1-4; V gene: TRBV29-1; clone size: once; CDR3 protein: CSVGRRNEKLFF; CDR3 DNA: TGCAGCGTTGGCAGGCGTAATGAAAAACTGTTTTTT
CDR3 length: 14; D gene: TRBD2; J gene: TRBJ2-1; V gene: TRBV29-1; clone size: once; CDR3 protein: CSVASGTSSHEQFF; CDR3 DNA: TGCAGCGTAGCCTCCGGGACTAGTTCCCATGAGCAGTTCTTC
CDR3 length: 18; D gene: TRBD1; J gene: TRBJ2-7; V gene: TRBV28; clone size: NA; CDR3 protein: CASSLSPGQGLGMGEQYF; CDR3 DNA: TGTGCCAGCAGTTTATCCCCGGGACAGGGGTTGGGTATGGGCGAGCAGTACTTC
CDR3 length: 13; D gene: TRBD2; J gene: TRBJ2-1; V gene: TRBV29-1; clone size: few; CDR3 protein: CSVARNRLAEQFF; CDR3 DNA: TGCAGCGTAGCGAGAAACCGACTAGCGGAGCAGTTCTTC
CDR3 length: 15; D gene: TRBD2; J gene: TRBJ2-7; V gene: TRBV28; clone size: NA; CDR3 protein: CASRVSGFTIYEQYF; CDR3 DNA: TGTGCCAGCAGGGTTAGCGGGTTCACTATCTACGAGCAGTACTTC
CDR3 length: 15; D gene: TRBD1; J gene: TRBJ2-3; V gene: TRBV11-1; clone size: NA; CDR3 protein: CASSLTTGGVDTQYF; CDR3 DNA: TGTGCCAGCAGCTTAACGACAGGGGGCGTTGATACGCAGTATTTT
CDR3 length: 15; D gene: NA; J gene: TRBJ2-5; V gene: TRBV18; clone size: NA; CDR3 protein: CASSQTTGEQETQYF; CDR3 DNA: TGTGCCAGCTCACAAACAACGGGGGAACAAGAGACCCAGTACTTC